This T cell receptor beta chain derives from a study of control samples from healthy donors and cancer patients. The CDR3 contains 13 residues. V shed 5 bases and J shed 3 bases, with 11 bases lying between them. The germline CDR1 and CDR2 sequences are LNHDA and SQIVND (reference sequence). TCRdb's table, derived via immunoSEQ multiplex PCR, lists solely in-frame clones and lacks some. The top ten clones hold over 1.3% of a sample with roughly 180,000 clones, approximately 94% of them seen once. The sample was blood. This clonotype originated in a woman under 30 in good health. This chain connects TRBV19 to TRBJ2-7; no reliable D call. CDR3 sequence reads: CASSPGQYYEQYF. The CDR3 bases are TGTGCCAGTAGTCCCGGGCAGTACTACGAGCAGTACTTC.